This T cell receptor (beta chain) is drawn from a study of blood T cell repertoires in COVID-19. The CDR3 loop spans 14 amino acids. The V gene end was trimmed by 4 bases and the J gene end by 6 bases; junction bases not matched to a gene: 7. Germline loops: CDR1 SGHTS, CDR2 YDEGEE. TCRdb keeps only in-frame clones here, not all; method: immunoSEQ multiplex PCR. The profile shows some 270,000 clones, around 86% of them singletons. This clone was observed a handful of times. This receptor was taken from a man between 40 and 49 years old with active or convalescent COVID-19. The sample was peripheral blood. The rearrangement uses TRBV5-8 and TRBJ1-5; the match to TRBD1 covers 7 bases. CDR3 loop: CASSRDRAAQPQHF. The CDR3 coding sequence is TGTGCCAGCAGCCGAGACAGGGCGGCTCAGCCCCAGCATTTT.